The 22 T cell receptor beta chains given below trace back to one sample, sequenced in a study of blood T cell repertoires in COVID-19. The data were produced by immunoSEQ multiplex PCR, yet TCRdb's version contains in-frame clones alone and is incomplete. The repertoire holds about 280,000 clones, 85% seen once, with around 2.3% in the top ten. The sequencing input was PBMCs or T cells enriched from blood (not recorded which). These receptors were obtained from a woman aged 45-65 years who had recovered from COVID-19.

The V call is TRBV4-1, the J call TRBJ2-7; 10 bases are shared with TRBD1. Germline V gene sequence: CDR1 MGHRA, CDR2 YSYEKL. The CDR3 extends over 14 amino acids. The V and J ends lost 6 bases and 4 bases, in that order; junction bases with no gene match: 6. CDR3 in amino acids: CASSRQGAVYEQYF. The CDR3 DNA is TGCGCCAGCAGTCGACAGGGGGCAGTTTACGAGCAGTACTTC.

The CDR3 is CASRSIYEQYF. DNA for the CDR3: TGTGCCAGCAGGTCTATCTACGAGCAGTACTTC. J is TRBJ2-7 and V is TRBV2; D gene ambiguous. The CDR3 runs 11 residues. CDR1 SNHLY and CDR2 FYNNEI come from the germline V gene. V shed 6 bases and J shed 3 bases, with 6 bases lying between them.

The chain has TRBV2 and TRBJ2-2, with unresolved D. CDR3 length equals 14 residues. Germline V gene data show CDR1 as SNHLY and CDR2 as FYNNEI. V was shortened by 6 bases and J by 1 base, with 9 bases between the two germline ends. CDR3 coding DNA: TGTGCCAGCAGGCCGGAGATGAACACCGGGGAGCTGTTTTTT. It encodes CASRPEMNTGELFF. The full variable domain, its missing parts supplied by reference TRBV2 and TRBJ2-2, is EPEVTQTPSHQVTQMGQEVILRCVPISNHLYFYWYRQILGQKVEFLVSFYNNEISEKSEIFDDQFSVERPDGSNFTLKIRSTKLEDSAMYFCASRPEMNTGELFFGEGSRLTVL.

This chain's CDR3 is CARQAEMNTEAFF. For the CDR3, the DNA is TGTGCGCGACAGGCAGAGATGAACACTGAAGCTTTCTTT. The chain employs TRBV10-3 and TRBJ1-1; the D gene is possibly TRBD1 (6 bases). From germline, CDR1 is ENHRY and CDR2 SYGVKD. This CDR3 has 13 residues.

The rearrangement uses TRBV3-1 (or the pseudogene TRBV3-2) and TRBJ2-3; unclear D gene. V was clipped by 4 bases and J by 2 bases, with 7 bases between them. CDR1 is LGHDT, CDR2 YNNKEL, per germline (reference sequence). The CDR3 is 13 residues long. CDR3 coding DNA: TGTGCCAGCAGCCCCCTTTCCACAGATACGCAGTATTTT. Translation: CASSPLSTDTQYF.

The gene calls are TRBV7-9 and TRBJ1-1, with D perhaps TRBD1 (6 bases). The germline V and J ends were trimmed by 5 bases and 1 base, with 14 bases remaining between them. The length of the CDR3 is 15 residues. The germline CDR1 and CDR2 sequences are SEHNR and FQNEAQ (reference sequence). The CDR3 here is CASSELQGENTEAFF. In DNA, the CDR3 is TGTGCCAGCAGCGAGTTACAGGGAGAGAACACTGAAGCTTTCTTT.

The chain is built from TRBV5-1 and TRBJ2-4; TRBD1 aligns across 9 bases. Per the germline V gene, CDR1 is SGHRS and CDR2 is YFSETQ. The J segment lost 5 bases and the V segment lost 2 bases, leaving 5 bases of the junction unmatched. This CDR3 spans 15 amino acids. CDR3 residues: CASSFLTGGENIQYF. DNA of the CDR3: TGCGCCAGCAGCTTCCTGACAGGGGGAGAAAACATTCAGTACTTC.

The chain employs TRBV5-4 and TRBJ2-5, with TRBD1 identical over 9 bases. Germline values: CDR1 SGHNT, CDR2 YYREEE (reference sequence). The trim removed 4 bases at V and 5 bases at J, leaving 3 bases unmatched. This CDR3 contains 13 residues. As DNA, the CDR3 is TGTGCCAGCAGCGGGACAGGGAGGGAGACCCAGTACTTC. It is translated as CASSGTGRETQYF.

V is TRBV9 and J is TRBJ1-2, with 9 bases fitting TRBD1. The J segment lost 7 bases and the V segment lost 4 bases, leaving 8 bases of the junction unmatched. Germline V gene lookup returns CDR1 SGDLS and CDR2 YYNGEE. CDR3 length: 14 amino acids. CDR3 DNA sequence: TGTGCCAGCAGCAAGGGACAGGGCGGCTTTGGCTACACCTTC. Translating gives CASSKGQGGFGYTF.

The chain couples TRBV10-3 to TRBJ2-1; 9 bases are a match to TRBD1. Trimming took 4 bases from V and 5 from J; bases not matched to a gene: 3. CDR3 length equals 14 residues. Germline V gene lookup returns CDR1 ENHRY and CDR2 SYGVKD. Written as DNA, the CDR3 is TGTGCCATCAGTGGGACAGGGGCGGACAATGAGCAGTTCTTC. The encoded protein is CAISGTGADNEQFF.

The chain combines TRBV2 with TRBJ2-7; D uncertain. The germline V gene has CDR1 SNHLY and CDR2 FYNNEI. V lost 11 bases, J lost 5 bases, and 19 bases lay in between. The CDR3 runs to 13 residues. Here the CDR3 DNA reads TGTGCCGTCGGGTCTCTGGTCGTCGACGAGCAGTACTTC. This translates into CAVGSLVVDEQYF.

The rearrangement joins TRBV5-4 to TRBJ2-7; D remains unclear. In germline, CDR1 is SGHNT, CDR2 YYREEE (reference sequence). CDR3 length: 14 residues. V was cut by 0 bases and J by 0 bases, with 7 bases left in between. CDR3 DNA: TGTGCCAGCAGCTTGGAACTATTCTCCTACGAGCAGTACTTC. Protein: CASSLELFSYEQYF.

V usage is TRBV7-9 and J usage is TRBJ1-4, with 7 bases that match TRBD1. With V trimmed by 5 bases and J by 4 bases, 4 bases remained unmatched. CDR1 SEHNR and CDR2 FQNEAQ come from the germline V gene (reference sequence). The CDR3 consists of 14 residues. The CDR3 here is CASSQGDSNEKLFF. CDR3 DNA sequence: TGTGCCAGCAGCCAGGGGGACAGTAATGAAAAACTGTTTTTT.

The chain has TRBV7-2 and TRBJ2-7, with a weak D call TRBD1 (5 bases). Germline loops: CDR1 SGHTA, CDR2 FQGNSA. Trimming took 0 bases from V and 4 from J, leaving 10 bases between them. The CDR3 is made up of 14 amino acids. Here the CDR3 DNA reads TGTGCCAGCAGCTTAGCTATGACAGAATACGAGCAGTACTTC. Encoded protein: CASSLAMTEYEQYF.

The chain employs TRBV11-2 and TRBJ1-4; D gene unclear. V lost 2 bases, J lost 3 bases, and 10 bases lay in between. This CDR3 comprises 15 residues. Germline CDR1 SGHAT, CDR2 FQNNGV. This CDR3 reads CASSLWAPPNEKLFF. CDR3 DNA: TGTGCCAGCAGCTTATGGGCACCACCTAATGAAAAACTGTTTTTT.

The chain uses TRBV30 and TRBJ2-2; D call uncertain. CDR3 size: 14 residues. V was cut by 0 bases and J by 3 bases, with 8 bases left in between. CDR1 is GTSNPN and CDR2 is SVGIG in the germline V gene (reference sequence). CDR3 sequence reads: CAWSVSRYTGELFF. The CDR3 bases are TGTGCCTGGAGTGTATCTAGGTACACCGGGGAGCTGTTTTTT.

The V gene is TRBV28, the J gene TRBJ1-1, with 10 bases lining up with TRBD1. Germline V gene sequence: CDR1 MDHEN, CDR2 SYDVKM. V shed 4 bases and J 7 bases; nucleotides not matched to a gene: 12. The CDR3 is 16 residues long. CDR3 loop: CASSSPGTGARFEAFF. The DNA of the CDR3 is TGTGCCAGCAGTTCACCCGGGACAGGGGCTCGCTTTGAAGCTTTCTTT.

The CDR3 DNA reads as TGCGCCAGCAGCCGGCTGGGACAGGGGGGCACCGGGGAGCTGTTTTTT. It is translated as CASSRLGQGGTGELFF. The chain has TRBV4-1 and TRBJ2-2; 11 positions agree with TRBD1. The CDR3 contains 16 residues. The ends lost 4 bases at V and 4 bases at J; junction bases unmatched: 5. CDR1 and CDR2 (germline): MGHRA, YSYEKL.

The chain joins TRBV4-1 to TRBJ2-5; 7 bases line up with TRBD1. The CDR3 covers 17 residues. Per the germline V gene, CDR1 is MGHRA and CDR2 is YSYEKL. J gave up 3 bases and V 5 bases, and 15 bases lay outside the gene matches. CDR3 protein: CASSSSDRVIVKETQYF. The DNA for the CDR3 is TGCGCCAGCAGCTCGAGTGACAGGGTCATTGTTAAAGAGACCCAGTACTTC.

In nucleotides, the CDR3 is TGTGCCAGCTCACCAGGGTTTACGAACAGGGCTTTTTCTGGAAACACCATATATTTT. This gives the protein CASSPGFTNRAFSGNTIYF. V and J are TRBV18 and TRBJ1-3, with D possibly TRBD1 on 6 matching bases. The V gene's germline CDR1 is KGHSH and CDR2 LQKENI. The CDR3 is 19 amino acids. Trimming removed 2 bases from V and 1 base from J, with 21 bases in between.

The chain couples TRBV11-2 to TRBJ2-5; D remains ambiguous. V was trimmed by 5 bases and J by 4 bases, leaving 20 bases between them. The CDR3 covers 16 residues. Germline lookup yields CDR1 SGHAT and CDR2 FQNNGV. The CDR3: CASSALGLSRRETQYF. For the CDR3, the DNA is TGTGCCAGCAGCGCCCTGGGTCTTTCTAGGAGAGAGACCCAGTACTTC.

The chain employs TRBV28 and TRBJ1-2; 8 bases map to TRBD1. The length of the CDR3 is 14 residues. Germline V gene sequence: CDR1 MDHEN, CDR2 SYDVKM. V dropped 5 bases and J dropped 7; count of bases not matched to a gene: 9. The CDR3 reads CASSIPTGEGGYTF. DNA of the CDR3: TGTGCCAGCAGTATACCGACAGGGGAGGGTGGCTACACCTTC.